Each of the 3 T cell receptor beta chains below was sequenced from the same sample in a study of molecular identifiers for immune sequencing clone quantification. TCRdb passed the PCR reads through MiXCR, listing each CDR3 protein once. The sample has 600,000 to 650,000 distinct CDR3 sequences; about 20% are singletons. The sequenced material came from naive CD8+ T cells from blood, with Jurkat cell RNA spiked in. This sample's subset: FACS-sorted CD8+CD4-CCR7+CD45RA+ naive T cells. Source of these receptors: a human donor in good health. Some libraries in this study had Jurkat cell RNA spiked in.

The rearrangement links TRBV3-1 to TRBJ1-2; 7 positions agree with TRBD1. The CDR3 extends over 15 amino acids. The germline CDR1 and CDR2 sequences are LGHDT and YNNKEL (reference sequence). V shed 0 bases, J shed 2 bases, and the junction held 3 bases outside the gene matches. The CDR3 region is CASSQDWDSNYGYTF. CDR3 in DNA: TGTGCCAGCAGCCAAGATTGGGACAGCAACTATGGCTACACCTTC.

This clonotype has ten or more counts. The chain employs TRBV20-1 and TRBJ2-3; TRBD1 agrees at 7 bases. Germline CDR1 DFQATT, CDR2 SNEGSKA (reference sequence). V gave up 3 bases and J gave up 4 bases; unmatched junction bases: 4. This CDR3 region has 13 residues. CDR3 in DNA: TGCAGTGCTAGGGGGACAGTTCCAGATACGCAGTATTTT. The encoded protein is CSARGTVPDTQYF.

As for this clonotype: A much larger clone lies one base from this, so it may be a read error. The chain has TRBV30 and TRBJ2-5; D is unresolved. CDR1 is GTSNPN, CDR2 SVGIG, per germline (reference sequence). The V end was cut by 1 base, the J end by 1 base, with 7 bases between. CDR3 length: 13 residues. The CDR3 sequence: CAWSESGQETQYF. CDR3 DNA: TGTGCCTGGAGTGAGTCAGGCCAAGAGACCCAGTACTTC.